These T cell receptor beta chains were read from a single sample in a study of T cell responses to AZD1222 COVID-19 vaccine. The data were produced by immunoSEQ multiplex PCR, yet TCRdb's version contains in-frame clones alone and is incomplete. This table holds about 110,000 clones, about 90% found once. The material was peripheral blood, obtained 28 days after the second AZD1222 dose. All receptors come from an adult who received the AZD1222 COVID-19 vaccine. Each CDR3 is given with its conserved first and last residue. Each record gives: D gene, clone size, J gene, V gene, CDR3 protein, CDR3 DNA. The D gene is left open where the match is weak. Size values are once, few and many counts, or a class for expanded clones, and some rows have none.

NA | NA | TRBJ2-7 | TRBV6-2/TRBV6-3 | CASSYSTREGAYEQYF | TGTGCCAGCAGTTACTCGACTCGGGAAGGCGCCTACGAGCAGTACTTC
NA | NA | TRBJ2-1 | TRBV5-1 | CASSLDGYSLNEQFF | TGCGCCAGCAGCTTGGACGGGTACTCTTTAAATGAGCAGTTCTTC
NA | few | TRBJ2-2 | TRBV21-1 | CAQTGELFF | TGTGCTCAAACAGGGGAGCTGTTTTTT
NA | NA | TRBJ2-1 | TRBV5-6 | CASSLLLSGEQFF | TGTGCCAGCAGCTTGTTGTTGTCAGGTGAGCAGTTCTTC
NA | NA | TRBJ1-1 | TRBV5-1 | CASSLGLNTEAFF | TGCGCCAGCAGCTTGGGACTGAACACTGAAGCTTTCTTT
TRBD2 | NA | TRBJ2-3 | TRBV5-5 | CASSLLAVTDTQYF | TGTGCCAGCAGCTTACTAGCGGTCACAGATACGCAGTATTTT
TRBD1 | once | TRBJ1-2 | TRBV28 | CASSSGTGGYGYTF | TGTGCCAGCAGTTCCGGGACAGGGGGGTATGGCTACACCTTC
TRBD2 | NA | TRBJ2-1 | TRBV7-2 | CASSSKGGSSYNEQFF | TGTGCCAGCAGCTCGAAGGGCGGGAGCTCCTACAATGAGCAGTTCTTC
NA | once | TRBJ1-4 | TRBV11-3 | CASSLTAEKLFF | TGTGCCAGCAGCCTGACGGCCGAAAAACTGTTTTTT
NA | NA | TRBJ1-5 | TRBV5-8 | CASSSVSGQPQHF | TGTGCCAGCAGTTCAGTCTCCGGACAGCCCCAGCATTTT
NA | NA | TRBJ1-1 | TRBV19 | CASSIVPGGHTEAFF | TGTGCCAGTAGTATAGTGCCGGGGGGCCACACTGAAGCTTTCTTT
NA | NA | TRBJ1-5 | TRBV1 | CTSRRTGPNQPQHF | TGCACCAGCAGGAGGACAGGGCCAAATCAGCCCCAGCATTTT
NA | NA | TRBJ1-5 | TRBV28 | CALGVGNQPQHF | TGTGCCTTAGGGGTAGGCAATCAGCCCCAGCATTTT
NA | once | TRBJ2-1 | TRBV7-9 | CASSPWGPEQFF | TGTGCCAGCAGCCCTTGGGGGCCTGAGCAGTTCTTC
NA | once | TRBJ2-1 | TRBV7-9 | CASSFSGGYEQFF | TGTGCCAGCAGCTTTAGCGGTGGGTATGAGCAGTTCTTC
TRBD1 | NA | TRBJ1-6 | TRBV19 | CASSIGDRGSPLHF | TGTGCCAGTAGTATAGGGGACAGGGGATCACCCCTCCACTTT